These 4 T cell receptor beta chains were all obtained from the same sample, sequenced in a study of blood T cell repertoires in COVID-19. Sequencing used immunoSEQ multiplex PCR; TCRdb keeps in-frame clones, though not all of them. The table lists tens of thousands of clones, almost 80% of them singletons. Sequencing was done on a sample of peripheral blood. The receptors shown here come from a man in his 60s with acute or convalescent COVID-19.

This clone was observed once. The chain combines TRBV19 with TRBJ1-1; the D gene is possibly TRBD1 (5 bases). The germline V and J ends were trimmed by 7 bases and 1 base, with 16 bases remaining between them. This CDR3 spans 15 amino acids. Per germline, CDR1 LNHDA and CDR2 SQIVND (reference sequence). The chain's CDR3 is CASNRPGGPNTEAFF. Written as DNA, the CDR3 is TGTGCCAGTAACAGACCCGGGGGACCGAACACTGAAGCTTTCTTT.

This chain links TRBV14 with TRBJ1-1; D is uncertain. CDR1 is SGHDN and CDR2 is FVKESK in the germline V gene. The V end was cut by 1 base, the J end by 7 bases, with 4 bases between. CDR3 length equals 11 residues. DNA for the CDR3: TGTGCCAGCAGCCAAGCCGTTGAAGCTTTCTTT. Its translation: CASSQAVEAFF.

This clone has at least ten counts. CDR3 nucleotide sequence: TGTGCCAGTAGTATAGATGGGCCAGTCTCTGGAAACACCATATATTTT. Translation gives CASSIDGPVSGNTIYF. The gene calls are TRBV19 and TRBJ1-3; D is uncertain. This CDR3 has 16 amino acids. The germline V and J ends were trimmed by 0 bases and 0 bases, with 9 bases remaining between them. The germline V gene has CDR1 LNHDA and CDR2 SQIVND (reference sequence).

The chain couples TRBV4-3 to TRBJ2-1; TRBD2 aligns across 7 bases. After removal of 0 bases from V and 14 bases from J, the junction contained 7 bases not matched to a gene. The CDR3 runs to 13 residues. From germline, CDR1 is LGHNA and CDR2 YSLEER. CDR3 sequence (DNA): TGCGCCAGCAGCCAAGATTTTACTAGCGAGGAGTTCTTC. Encoded protein: CASSQDFTSEEFF.